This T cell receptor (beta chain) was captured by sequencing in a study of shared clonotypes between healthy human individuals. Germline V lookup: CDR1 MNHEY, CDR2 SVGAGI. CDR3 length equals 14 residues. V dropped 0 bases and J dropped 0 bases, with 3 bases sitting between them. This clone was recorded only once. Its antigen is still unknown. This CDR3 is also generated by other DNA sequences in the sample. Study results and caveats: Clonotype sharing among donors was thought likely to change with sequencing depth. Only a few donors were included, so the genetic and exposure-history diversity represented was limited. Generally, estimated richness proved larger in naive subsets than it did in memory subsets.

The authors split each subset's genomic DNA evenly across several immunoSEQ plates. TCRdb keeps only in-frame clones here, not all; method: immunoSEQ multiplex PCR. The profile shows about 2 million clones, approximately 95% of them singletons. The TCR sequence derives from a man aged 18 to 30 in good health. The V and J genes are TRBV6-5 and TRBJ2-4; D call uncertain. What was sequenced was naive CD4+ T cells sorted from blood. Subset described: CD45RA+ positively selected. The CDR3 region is CASSYSPAKNIQYF. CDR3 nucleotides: TGTGCCAGCAGTTACTCTCCAGCCAAAAACATTCAGTACTTC.